The entry that follows covers one T cell receptor beta chain sequence. No antigen is known for it. There are 11 residues in the CDR3. The V and J ends lost 5 bases and 6 bases, in that order; junction bases with no gene match: 1. The germline CDR1 and CDR2 sequences are MNHEY and SVGAGI. The source of the sample is a study of neoadjuvant anti-PD-1 for oral cavity cancer. Across the whole study: Nivolumab at 3 mg/kg was mostly given biweekly, three to four doses, pre-surgery. Patients without progression got a fourth dose around day 43. Whole-study results and caveats: Non-responders to neoadjuvant nivolumab had significantly more clonal PBMC T cells than responders.

Regarding time point: after neoadjuvant nivolumab, at surgical resection. Only in-frame clones appear in the TCRdb table, and some are missing; sequencing was by immunoSEQ multiplex PCR. This table has 9,500 to 15,000 clones, about 64% appearing once. The TCR sequence derives from a person between 40 and 85 years old with oral cavity squamous cell carcinoma. The chain combines TRBV6-5 with TRBJ2-7; 7 positions agree with TRBD1. The specimen was PBMCs, collected after nivolumab (anti-PD-1) treatment. The CDR3 DNA follows: TGTGCCAGCAGTACAGGGGTCGAGCAGTACTTC. Protein sequence: CASSTGVEQYF.